This entry lists 3 T cell receptor beta chains sequenced from one sample in a study of HIV-infected patients and healthy controls. TCRdb processed the 5' RACE reads anew with MiXCR; each CDR3 protein has one entry. The sample lists 50,000 to 80,000 distinct CDR3 sequences, 15% to 20% occurring once. Sample: CD4+ T cells from blood. The source is a human donor in good health.

V gene TRBV9 combines with J gene TRBJ1-1; D is unresolved. V gave up 2 bases and J gave up 6 bases, with 11 bases separating them. The CDR3 covers 13 residues. Germline V gene lookup returns CDR1 SGDLS and CDR2 YYNGEE. In nucleotides, the CDR3 is TGTGCCAGCAGCGTGAGACCCGGCCCTGAAGCTTTCTTT. It encodes CASSVRPGPEAFF.

This clonotype occurred a few times. This sequence joins TRBV25-1 and TRBJ2-3; TRBD2 is a possible D gene (7 bases). Trimming shortened V by 8 bases and J by 4 bases, and 25 bases separated the two germline ends. Germline V gives CDR1 MGHDK, CDR2 SYGVNS. This CDR3 has 17 residues. The CDR3 here is CASRVAGAFGLADTQYF. The CDR3 nucleotides read TGTGCCAGCCGAGTGGCGGGGGCCTTTGGGTTAGCAGATACGCAGTATTTT.

This clonotype has at least ten counts. The chain combines TRBV12-2 with TRBJ1-2; the listed D gene, TRBD1, was not tested against the DNA. TRBV12-2 is a known pseudogene. The CDR3 extends over 15 amino acids. CDR3 sequence reads: CASRHGAEFNYGYTF. The CDR3 DNA sequence: TGTGCAAGTCGCCATGGGGCAGAATTTAACTATGGCTACACCTTC.